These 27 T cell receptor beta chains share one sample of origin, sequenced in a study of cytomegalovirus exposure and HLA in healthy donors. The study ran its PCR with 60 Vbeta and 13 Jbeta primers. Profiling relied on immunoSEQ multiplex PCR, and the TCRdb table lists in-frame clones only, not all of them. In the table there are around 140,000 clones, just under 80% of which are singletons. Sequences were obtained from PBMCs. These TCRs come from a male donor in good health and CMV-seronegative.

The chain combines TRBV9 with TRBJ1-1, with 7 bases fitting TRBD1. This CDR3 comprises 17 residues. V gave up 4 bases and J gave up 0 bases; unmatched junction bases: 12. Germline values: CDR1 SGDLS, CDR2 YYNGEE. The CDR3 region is CASSTRQGEGMNTEAFF. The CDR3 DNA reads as TGTGCCAGCAGCACCCGACAGGGCGAGGGGATGAACACTGAAGCTTTCTTT.

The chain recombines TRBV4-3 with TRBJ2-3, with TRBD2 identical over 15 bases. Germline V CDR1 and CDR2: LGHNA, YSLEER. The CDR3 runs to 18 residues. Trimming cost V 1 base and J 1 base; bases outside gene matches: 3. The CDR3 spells CASSQGTSGGVGTDTQYF. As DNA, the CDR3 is TGCGCCAGCAGCCAAGGGACTAGCGGGGGGGTGGGCACAGATACGCAGTATTTT.

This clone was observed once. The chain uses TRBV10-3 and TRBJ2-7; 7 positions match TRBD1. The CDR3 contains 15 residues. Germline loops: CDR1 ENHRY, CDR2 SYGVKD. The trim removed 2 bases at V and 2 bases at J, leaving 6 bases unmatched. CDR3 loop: CAISEMGQTPYEQYF. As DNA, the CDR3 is TGTGCCATCAGTGAGATGGGACAGACCCCCTACGAGCAGTACTTC.

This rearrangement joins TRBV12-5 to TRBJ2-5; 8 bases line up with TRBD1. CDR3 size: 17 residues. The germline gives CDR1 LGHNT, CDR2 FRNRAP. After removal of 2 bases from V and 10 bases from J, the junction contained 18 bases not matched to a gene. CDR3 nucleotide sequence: TGTGCTAGTGGTTTGTCCCTCGACAGGGGCCTTAGAGGGGGCCAGTACTTC. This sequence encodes CASGLSLDRGLRGGQYF.

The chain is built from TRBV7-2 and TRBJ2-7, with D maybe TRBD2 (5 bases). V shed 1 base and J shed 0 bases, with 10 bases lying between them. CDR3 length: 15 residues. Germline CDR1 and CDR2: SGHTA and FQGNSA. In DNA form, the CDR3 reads TGTGCCAGCAGCTTAGTTTCTGGGAGCTCCTACGAGCAGTACTTC. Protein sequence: CASSLVSGSSYEQYF.

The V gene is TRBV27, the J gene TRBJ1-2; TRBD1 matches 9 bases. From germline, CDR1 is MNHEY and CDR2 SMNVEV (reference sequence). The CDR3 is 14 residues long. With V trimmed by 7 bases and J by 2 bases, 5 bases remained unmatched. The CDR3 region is CASTSGQGNYGYTF. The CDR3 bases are TGTGCCAGCACCTCGGGACAGGGAAACTATGGCTACACCTTC.

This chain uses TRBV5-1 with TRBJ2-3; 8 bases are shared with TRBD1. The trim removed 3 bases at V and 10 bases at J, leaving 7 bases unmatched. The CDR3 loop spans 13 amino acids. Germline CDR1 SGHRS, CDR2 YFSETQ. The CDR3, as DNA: TGCGCCAGCAGCTCAGGACAGGGTGATGCGCAGTATTTT. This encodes CASSSGQGDAQYF.

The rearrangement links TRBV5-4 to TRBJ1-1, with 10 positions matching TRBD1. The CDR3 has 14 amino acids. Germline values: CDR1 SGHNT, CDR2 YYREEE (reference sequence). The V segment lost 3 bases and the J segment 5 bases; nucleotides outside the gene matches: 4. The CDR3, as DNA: TGTGCCAGCAGCTGGGACAGGGGTAGGACTGAAGCTTTCTTT. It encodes CASSWDRGRTEAFF.

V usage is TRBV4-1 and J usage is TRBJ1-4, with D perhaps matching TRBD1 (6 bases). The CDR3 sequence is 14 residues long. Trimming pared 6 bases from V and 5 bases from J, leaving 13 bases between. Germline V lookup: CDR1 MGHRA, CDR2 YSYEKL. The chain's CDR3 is CASSRQAENEKLFF. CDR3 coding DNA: TGCGCCAGCAGTCGACAGGCTGAGAATGAAAAACTGTTTTTT.

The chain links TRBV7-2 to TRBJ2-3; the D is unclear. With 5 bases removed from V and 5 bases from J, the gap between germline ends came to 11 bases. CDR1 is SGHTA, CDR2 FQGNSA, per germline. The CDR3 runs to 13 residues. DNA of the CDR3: TGTGCCAGCAGCCCGAGACTTGAAGATACGCAGTATTTT. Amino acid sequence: CASSPRLEDTQYF.

The CDR3: CASSRDRGYEQYF. The CDR3 coding sequence is TGTGCCAGCAGCCGGGACAGAGGATACGAGCAGTACTTC. The rearrangement joins TRBV9 to TRBJ2-7, with TRBD1 identical over 7 bases. CDR3 length: 13 residues. CDR1 is SGDLS, CDR2 YYNGEE, per germline. J lost 4 bases, V lost 4 bases, and 5 bases had no gene match.

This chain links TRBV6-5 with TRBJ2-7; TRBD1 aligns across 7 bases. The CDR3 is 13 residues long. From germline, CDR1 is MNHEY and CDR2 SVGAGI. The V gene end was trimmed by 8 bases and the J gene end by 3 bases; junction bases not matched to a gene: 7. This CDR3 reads CASFDRARYEQYF. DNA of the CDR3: TGTGCCAGCTTTGACAGGGCTCGCTACGAGCAGTACTTC.

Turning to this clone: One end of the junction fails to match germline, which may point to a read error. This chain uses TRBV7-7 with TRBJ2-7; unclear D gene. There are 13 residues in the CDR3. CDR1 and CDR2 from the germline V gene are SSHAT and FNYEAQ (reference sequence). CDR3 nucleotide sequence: TGTGCTAGCAGCATTAGCATGGCCTACGAGCAGTACTTC. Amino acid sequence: CASSISMAYEQYF.

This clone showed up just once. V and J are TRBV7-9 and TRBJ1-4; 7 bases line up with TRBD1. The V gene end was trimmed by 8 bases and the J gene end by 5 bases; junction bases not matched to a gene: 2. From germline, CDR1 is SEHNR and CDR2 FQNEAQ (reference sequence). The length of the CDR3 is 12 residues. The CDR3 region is CASSTGNEKLFF. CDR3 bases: TGTGCCAGCTCGACAGGGAATGAAAAACTGTTTTTT.

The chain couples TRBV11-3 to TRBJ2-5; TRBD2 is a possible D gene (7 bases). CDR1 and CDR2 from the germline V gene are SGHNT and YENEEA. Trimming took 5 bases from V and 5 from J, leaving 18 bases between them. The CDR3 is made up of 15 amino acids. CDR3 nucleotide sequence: TGTGCCAGCAGCCTCTTGGGGGGGGGCCACGAGACCCAGTACTTC. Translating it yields CASSLLGGGHETQYF.

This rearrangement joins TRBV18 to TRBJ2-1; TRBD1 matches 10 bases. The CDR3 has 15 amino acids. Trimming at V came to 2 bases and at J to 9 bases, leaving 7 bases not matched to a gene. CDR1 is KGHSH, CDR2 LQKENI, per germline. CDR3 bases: TGTGCCAGCTCACCAAGACAGGGGGCAGACGGTGAGCAGTTCTTC. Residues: CASSPRQGADGEQFF.

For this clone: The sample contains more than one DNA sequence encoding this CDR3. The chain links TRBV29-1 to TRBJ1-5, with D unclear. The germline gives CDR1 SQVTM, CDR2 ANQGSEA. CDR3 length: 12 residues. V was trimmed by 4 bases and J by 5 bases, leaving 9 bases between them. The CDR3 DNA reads TGCAGCGTTGGGGCGCGGGATCAGCCCCAGCATTTT. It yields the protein CSVGARDQPQHF.

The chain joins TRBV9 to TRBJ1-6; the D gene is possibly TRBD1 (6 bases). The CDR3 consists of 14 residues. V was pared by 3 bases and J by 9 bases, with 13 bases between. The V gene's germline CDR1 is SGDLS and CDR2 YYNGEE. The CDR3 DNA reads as TGTGCCAGCAGCGCCGCCAGGGGCAGTTCACCCCTCCACTTT. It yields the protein CASSAARGSSPLHF.

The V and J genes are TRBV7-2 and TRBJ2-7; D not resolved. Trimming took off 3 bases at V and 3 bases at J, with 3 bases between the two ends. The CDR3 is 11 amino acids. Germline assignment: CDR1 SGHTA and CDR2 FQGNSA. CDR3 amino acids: CASSFFYEQYF. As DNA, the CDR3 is TGTGCCAGCAGCTTCTTCTACGAGCAGTACTTC. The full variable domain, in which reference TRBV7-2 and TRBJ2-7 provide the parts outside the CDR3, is GAGVSQSPSNKVTEKGKDVELRCDPISGHTALYWYRQSLGQGLEFLIYFQGNSAPDKSGLPSDRFSAERTGGSVSTLTIQRTQQEDSAVYLCASSFFYEQYFGPGTRLTVT.

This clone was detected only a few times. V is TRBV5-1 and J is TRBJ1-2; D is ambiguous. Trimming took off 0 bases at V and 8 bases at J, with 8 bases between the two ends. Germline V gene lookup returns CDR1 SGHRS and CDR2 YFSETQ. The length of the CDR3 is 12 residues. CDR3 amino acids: CASSLGGDGYTF. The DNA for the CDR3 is TGCGCCAGCAGCTTGGGGGGAGACGGCTACACCTTC.

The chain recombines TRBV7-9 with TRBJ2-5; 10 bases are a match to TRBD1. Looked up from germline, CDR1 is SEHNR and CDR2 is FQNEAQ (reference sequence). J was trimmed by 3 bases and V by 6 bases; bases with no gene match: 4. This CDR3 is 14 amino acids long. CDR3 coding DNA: TGTGCCAGCAGGTCGACAGGGGGCGAAGAGACCCAGTACTTC. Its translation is CASRSTGGEETQYF.

The CDR3: CASSLGLAGAEQYF. For the CDR3, the DNA is TGTGCCAGCAGCTTAGGACTAGCGGGCGCCGAGCAGTACTTC. This chain uses TRBV7-2 with TRBJ2-7, with 10 bases matching TRBD2. Germline V gene data show CDR1 as SGHTA and CDR2 as FQGNSA. Trimming at V came to 1 base and at J to 6 bases, leaving 3 bases not matched to a gene. The CDR3 spans 14 residues.

CDR3 bases: TGTGCCAGCAGTTACCCCGGGAGGGTTGGAACTGAAGCTTTCTTT. Translated: CASSYPGRVGTEAFF. The chain employs TRBV6-5 and TRBJ1-1; D call uncertain. Germline CDR1 is MNHEY and CDR2 is SVGAGI. V dropped 2 bases and J dropped 5 bases, with 15 bases sitting between them. The CDR3 runs 15 residues.

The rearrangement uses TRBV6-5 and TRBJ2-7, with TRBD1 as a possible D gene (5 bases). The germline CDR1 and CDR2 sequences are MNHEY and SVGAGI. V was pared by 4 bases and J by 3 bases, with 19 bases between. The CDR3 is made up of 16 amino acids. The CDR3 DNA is TGTGCCAGCAGTTTCATCCCGCAAAGGGGATACTACGAGCAGTACTTC. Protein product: CASSFIPQRGYYEQYF.

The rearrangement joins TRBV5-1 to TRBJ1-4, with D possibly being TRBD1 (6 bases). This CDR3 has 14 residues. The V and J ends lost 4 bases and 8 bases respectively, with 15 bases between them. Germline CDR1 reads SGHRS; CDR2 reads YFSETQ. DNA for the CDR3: TGCGCCAGCAGCGAACAGGGACAAGGAGAAAAACTGTTTTTT. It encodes CASSEQGQGEKLFF.

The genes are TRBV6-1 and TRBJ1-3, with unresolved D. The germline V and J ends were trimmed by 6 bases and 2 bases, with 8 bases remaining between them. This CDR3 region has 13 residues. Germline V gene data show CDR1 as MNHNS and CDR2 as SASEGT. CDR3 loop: CASRLPAGNTIYF. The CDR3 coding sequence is TGTGCCAGCAGGCTACCGGCTGGAAACACCATATATTTT.

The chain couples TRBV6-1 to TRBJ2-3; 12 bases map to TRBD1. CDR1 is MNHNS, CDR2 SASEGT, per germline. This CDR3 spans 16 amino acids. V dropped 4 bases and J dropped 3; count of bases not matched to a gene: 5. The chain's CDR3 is CASSAPGQGATDTQYF. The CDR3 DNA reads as TGTGCCAGCAGTGCGCCGGGACAGGGGGCGACAGATACGCAGTATTTT.